This TCR beta chain was profiled in a study of T cell repertoires in cytomegalovirus infection. Turning to the study itself: CMV epitopes used comprised recently identified HLA-C-restricted ones and well-studied HLA-B-restricted ones. TCR beta signatures that were public indicated CMV infection and matching HLA type.

Germline CDR1 is MNHEY and CDR2 is SMNVEV (reference sequence). This CDR3 is built from 16 residues. Trimming cost V 1 base and J 4 bases, with 15 bases left between them. TCRdb used MiXCR to reprocess the reads, holding one entry per CDR3 protein. The table records roughly 920,000 distinct CDR3 sequences, around 30% of them present only once. A remark on this clonotype: No antigen is known for it.

Study results and caveats: Totalled public TCR beta family frequency picked out people who carried CMV plus the relevant HLA. There were HLA-C-restricted CMV-specific TCR beta clonotypes dominating the ex vivo response.

The sample in question was cultured CD8+ T cells from PBMCs, obtained from culture after CMV antigen stimulation. The chain couples TRBV27 to TRBJ2-3; D perhaps matches TRBD2 (6 bases). This TCR was recovered from a human donor in good health (CMV status not recorded). Some clones in this sample may be carry-over from other donors' samples. In DNA form, the CDR3 reads TGTGCCAGCAGTTTATGGGGGACTGGCGATTCAGATACGCAGTATTTT. It yields the protein CASSLWGTGDSDTQYF.